Below are 28 T cell receptor beta chains sequenced from a single sample in a study of molecular identifiers for immune sequencing clone quantification. TCRdb passed the PCR reads through MiXCR, listing each CDR3 protein once. The sample has approximately 630,000 distinct CDR3 sequences; 25% are singletons. Sequencing was carried out using naive CD8+ T cells from blood, with Jurkat cell RNA spiked in. The subset: FACS-sorted CD8+CD4-CCR7+CD45RA+ naive T cells. The source of these receptors is a human donor in good health. Some libraries in this study had Jurkat cell RNA spiked in.

This clonotype was observed a handful of times. V usage is TRBV5-1 and J usage is TRBJ2-7; TRBD2 matches 9 bases. The CDR3 is 12 amino acids. Germline V gene sequence: CDR1 SGHRS, CDR2 YFSETQ. This CDR3 is CASWRGGFEQYF. CDR3 in DNA: TGCGCTAGCTGGCGGGGGGGATTTGAGCAGTACTTC.

Ten or more counts support this clonotype. J is TRBJ2-7 and V is TRBV2, with TRBD2 identical over 13 bases. Trimming at V came to 5 bases and at J to 6 bases, leaving 7 bases not matched to a gene. The CDR3 runs 15 residues. Germline loops: CDR1 SNHLY, CDR2 FYNNEI. The CDR3 reads CASSPRTSGSTEQYF. The CDR3 region has the DNA TGTGCCAGCAGTCCACGGACTAGCGGGAGTACCGAGCAGTACTTC.

This rearrangement joins TRBV7-6 to TRBJ2-1; D gene unclear. Trimming left V 2 bases short and J 9 bases short, with 8 bases between. Germline V lookup: CDR1 SGHVS, CDR2 FNYEAQ. The CDR3 consists of 12 residues. This CDR3 is CASSLRVVEQFF. As DNA, the CDR3 is TGTGCCAGCAGCTTACGCGTGGTTGAGCAGTTCTTC.

Details on this clonotype: A clone one base away is much larger, so this may be a read error. J is TRBJ1-5 and V is TRBV4-2; D gene ambiguous. Trimming shortened V by 1 base and J by 7 bases, and 14 bases separated the two germline ends. This CDR3 comprises 15 residues. Germline CDR1 reads LGHNA; CDR2 reads YNFKEQ. The CDR3 loop is CASSQGRPPEQPQHF. DNA of the CDR3: TGTGCCAGCAGCCAAGGCCGACCTCCGGAACAGCCCCAGCATTTT.

This clonotype has more than one count but fewer than ten. The rearrangement links TRBV6-2 or TRBV6-3 to TRBJ2-1; TRBD2 is a possible D gene (6 bases). The ends were cut back, 0 bases at V and 7 bases at J, with 10 bases in the middle. CDR3 size: 14 residues. Germline CDR1 and CDR2: MNHEY and SVGEGT. The CDR3 spells CASSYSGTPNEQFF. As DNA, the CDR3 is TGTGCCAGCAGTTACTCCGGGACTCCGAATGAGCAGTTCTTC.

On this clonotype: Just one base apart from a much larger clone, this may be a read error. The missing conserved phenylalanine or tryptophan at the end of this CDR3 makes a read error likely. V usage is TRBV7-9 and J usage is TRBJ2-7; a possible D gene is TRBD1 (7 bases). Germline assignment: CDR1 SEHNR and CDR2 FQNEAQ (reference sequence). Deletions cut 3 bases from V and 5 bases from J, with 14 bases between. This CDR3 is 14 amino acids long. CDR3 DNA sequence: TGTGCCAGCAGCTTTGGCAGGGGGGTGGACGAGCAGTACCTC. Its protein is CASSFGRGVDEQYL.

The rearrangement uses TRBV4-1 and TRBJ2-7, with 11 bases identical to TRBD2. The V gene's germline CDR1 is MGHRA and CDR2 YSYEKL. The V and J ends lost 4 bases and 7 bases, in that order; junction bases with no gene match: 9. This CDR3 region has 15 residues. The CDR3 DNA reads TGCGCCAGCAGCCCCTTTAGCGGGGGGGCGTTTGAGCAGTACTTC. Its translation: CASSPFSGGAFEQYF.

This clonotype occurred many times. V usage is TRBV11-2 and J usage is TRBJ1-1; D not certain. The length of the CDR3 is 11 residues. The V gene lost 5 bases and the J gene lost 4 bases, with 5 bases spanning the gap. In germline, CDR1 is SGHAT, CDR2 FQNNGV. The CDR3 DNA reads as TGTGCCAGCAGCCCAATCACTGAAGCTTTCTTT. Protein product: CASSPITEAFF.

This clonotype appeared many times. This chain connects TRBV7-9 to TRBJ1-4, with a possible D match to TRBD1 (6 bases). Germline-derived CDR1 and CDR2 are SEHNR and FQNEAQ (reference sequence). The CDR3 covers 15 residues. Trimming removed 5 bases at V and 8 bases at J, with 18 bases between. This CDR3 is CASSPTTGLGEKLFF. CDR3 bases: TGTGCCAGCAGCCCGACCACAGGGTTGGGCGAAAAACTGTTTTTT.

A word on this clonotype: This may arise from a read error, as a much more abundant clone is one base away. This chain connects TRBV5-4 to TRBJ2-1; 14 nucleotides line up with TRBD2. The CDR3 is 19 amino acids. Trimming took 5 bases from V and 0 from J; bases not matched to a gene: 10. In germline, CDR1 is SGHNT, CDR2 YYREEE (reference sequence). CDR3 residues: CASRSGTSGSPVSYNEQFF. The DNA of the CDR3 is TGTGCCAGCAGATCCGGGACTAGCGGGAGTCCTGTCTCCTACAATGAGCAGTTCTTC. The whole variable domain, remainder taken from reference TRBV5-4 and TRBJ2-1, is ETGVTQSPTHLIKTRGQQVTLRCSSQSGHNTVSWYQQALGQGPQFIFQYYREEENGRGNFPPRFSGLQFPNYSSELNVNALELDDSALYLCASRSGTSGSPVSYNEQFFGPGTRLTVL.

J is TRBJ2-7 and V is TRBV4-3; a weak D match, TRBD2 (7 bases). The length of the CDR3 is 14 residues. CDR1 and CDR2 from the germline V gene are LGHNA and YSLEER. V lost 3 bases and J 3 bases, leaving 12 bases between the germline ends. CDR3 DNA sequence: TGCGCCAGCAGCCATTACAGGGAGGGCTACGAGCAGTACTTC. Its translation is CASSHYREGYEQYF.

This clonotype was seen many times. The V call is TRBV29-1, the J call TRBJ2-5; 12 positions agree with TRBD2. V shed 6 bases and J 2 bases; nucleotides not matched to a gene: 7. This CDR3 is 15 amino acids long. In germline, CDR1 is SQVTM, CDR2 ANQGSEA. The CDR3 here is CSVDGLAGPQETQYF. For the CDR3, the DNA is TGCAGCGTAGATGGACTAGCGGGGCCACAAGAGACCCAGTACTTC.

The J gene is TRBJ1-2, the V gene TRBV9, with TRBD1 identical over 7 bases. The trim removed 3 bases at V and 5 bases at J, leaving 10 bases unmatched. CDR1 is SGDLS and CDR2 is YYNGEE in the germline V gene. The CDR3 covers 15 residues. CDR3 bases: TGTGCCAGCAGCGGAGACCGGGACAGTCCATATGGCTACACCTTC. This sequence encodes CASSGDRDSPYGYTF.

At least ten counts were recorded for this clonotype. The gene calls are TRBV20-1 and TRBJ2-7; D is unclear. V was pared by 4 bases and J by 7 bases, with 8 bases between. This CDR3 comprises 10 residues. CDR1 and CDR2 from the germline V gene are DFQATT and SNEGSKA (reference sequence). The CDR3, as DNA: TGCAGTGCTACCTTGGGGGAGCAGTACTTC. This sequence encodes CSATLGEQYF.

In the case of this clonotype: No conserved phenylalanine or tryptophan is present at the end of the CDR3, so a read error is the likely explanation. The J gene is TRBJ1-1, the V gene TRBV19; D ambiguous. Germline CDR1 and CDR2: LNHDA and SQIVND (reference sequence). The V end was cut by 3 bases, the J end by 3 bases, with 11 bases between. The CDR3 has 14 residues. The CDR3 protein is CASSMSLGYTEAFS. DNA for the CDR3: TGTGCCAGTAGTATGAGTCTGGGATACACTGAAGCTTTCTCT.

This clonotype has at least ten counts. The chain links TRBV7-6 to TRBJ2-7; D is uncertain. From germline, CDR1 is SGHVS and CDR2 FNYEAQ. The CDR3 consists of 12 residues. V was cut by 3 bases and J by 5 bases, with 8 bases left in between. CDR3 nucleotides: TGTGCCAGCAGCTTCGAGAGCGACGAGCAGTACTTC. This sequence encodes CASSFESDEQYF.

The rearrangement uses TRBV9 and TRBJ1-2, with TRBD1 identical over 7 bases. J gave up 3 bases and V 0 bases, and 8 bases lay outside the gene matches. This CDR3 region has 16 residues. CDR1 and CDR2 (germline): SGDLS, YYNGEE. The CDR3 DNA is TGTGCCAGCAGCGTAGCCGCCCAGGGGGAGCACTATGGCTACACCTTC. This encodes CASSVAAQGEHYGYTF.

The chain employs TRBV27 and TRBJ2-3; D may be TRBD2 (6 bases). The V gene's germline CDR1 is MNHEY and CDR2 SMNVEV (reference sequence). The CDR3 totals 15 residues. V dropped 6 bases and J dropped 0 bases, with 13 bases sitting between them. CDR3 sequence: CASRDGTSSTDTQYF. The CDR3 bases are TGTGCCAGCAGGGACGGGACTTCTAGCACAGATACGCAGTATTTT.

This sequence joins TRBV19 and TRBJ2-3; 7 bases match TRBD1. CDR1 LNHDA and CDR2 SQIVND come from the germline V gene (reference sequence). The CDR3 spans 16 residues. V trimming: 6 bases; J trimming: 4 bases; junction bases outside the gene matches: 13. The CDR3 DNA is TGTGCCAGTAGCCTAGGGGGCAGGGCACTGGCAGATACGCAGTATTTT. The encoded protein is CASSLGGRALADTQYF.

This clonotype was seen repeatedly, ten times or more. The V and J genes are TRBV10-3 and TRBJ2-3; TRBD2 agrees at 8 bases. The V and J ends lost 10 bases and 11 bases, in that order; junction bases with no gene match: 17. The CDR3 runs 14 residues. CDR1 is ENHRY, CDR2 SYGVKD, per germline. CDR3 nucleotide sequence: TGTGCCACAGATCGGGGCGGGGGGTCCCCGTGGCAGTATTTT. This gives the protein CATDRGGGSPWQYF.

For this clonotype: A much larger clone lies a single base off, so this may be a read error. This chain links TRBV20-1 with TRBJ2-7, with 10 bases identical to TRBD2. This CDR3 has 16 residues. CDR1 is DFQATT and CDR2 is SNEGSKA in the germline V gene (reference sequence). V lost 7 bases and J lost 3; bases outside the gene matches: 15. For the CDR3, the DNA is TGCAGTGACCTGGGACTAGCGTCGAACCAGGACTACGAGCAGTACTTC. Its translation: CSDLGLASNQDYEQYF.

V and J are TRBV3-1 and TRBJ2-5, with D possibly being TRBD1 (5 bases). The CDR3 sequence is 15 residues long. Germline V gene sequence: CDR1 LGHDT, CDR2 YNNKEL (reference sequence). V was pared by 3 bases and J by 4 bases, with 15 bases between. The chain's CDR3 is CASSHGHEDGETQYF. The CDR3 region has the DNA TGTGCCAGCAGCCACGGACACGAAGACGGAGAGACCCAGTACTTC.

The rearrangement joins TRBV30 to TRBJ1-1; D unresolved. Trimming removed 3 bases at V and 3 bases at J, with 8 bases between. The CDR3 is 12 residues long. Germline CDR1 reads GTSNPN; CDR2 reads SVGIG (reference sequence). The CDR3 loop is CAWRAGYTEAFF. The CDR3 DNA sequence: TGTGCCTGGAGGGCAGGATACACTGAAGCTTTCTTT. Together with reference TRBV30 and TRBJ1-1, the CDR3 gives the full variable domain: SQTIHQWPATLVQPVGSPLSLECTVEGTSNPNLYWYRQAAGRGLQLLFYSVGIGQISSEVPQNLSASRPQDRQFILSSKKLLLSDSGFYLCAWRAGYTEAFFGQGTRLTVV.

About this clonotype itself: Given a much more abundant clone one base away, this may be a read error. The rearrangement links TRBV5-3 to TRBJ2-7; TRBD1 aligns across 7 bases. TRBV5-3 is sorted into the ORF group, with uncertain function. This CDR3 region has 15 residues. Trimming took 8 bases from V and 1 from J; bases not matched to a gene: 12. The CDR3 protein is CASGLGPGGSYEQYF. The CDR3 nucleotides read TGTGCCAGCGGCTTGGGGCCAGGGGGTTCCTACGAGCAGTACTTC.

The table lists this clonotype with many counts. This chain joins TRBV7-8 and TRBJ1-1, with 8 bases fitting TRBD1. This CDR3 has 15 residues. In germline, CDR1 is SGHVS, CDR2 FQNEAQ. The junction had 8 bases not matched to a gene; V was cut back by 4 bases and J by 4 bases. The CDR3 protein is CASSSLNQGATEAFF. The CDR3 DNA sequence: TGTGCCAGCAGCTCGCTGAACCAGGGGGCCACTGAAGCTTTCTTT.

This clonotype was counted at least ten times. This chain joins TRBV29-1 and TRBJ2-5, with D perhaps matching TRBD1 or TRBD2 (5 bases each). This CDR3 comprises 12 residues. Germline CDR1 is SQVTM and CDR2 is ANQGSEA. In DNA form, the CDR3 reads TGCTCAGGGCAGGGAGTTATGGAGACCCAGTACTTC. This gives the protein CSGQGVMETQYF.

Comments on this clonotype: Given a much more abundant clone one base away, this may be a read error. The rearrangement joins TRBV7-9 to TRBJ1-5; D gene unclear. In germline, CDR1 is SEHNR, CDR2 FQNEAQ (reference sequence). This CDR3 comprises 13 residues. CDR3: CASSSTPDQSQHF. CDR3 nucleotide sequence: TGTGCCAGCAGCTCCACACCGGATCAGTCCCAGCATTTT.

A note on this clonotype: A much more abundant neighbour one base away suggests this may be a read error. CDR3 sequence reads: CSASRDHDEQYF. The CDR3 DNA reads as TGCAGTGCTAGTCGGGACCACGACGAGCAGTACTTC. The V gene is TRBV20-1, the J gene TRBJ2-7, with D perhaps given as TRBD1 or TRBD2 (5 bases each). V shed 3 bases and J shed 5 bases, with 11 bases lying between them. The CDR3 length is 12 residues. In germline, CDR1 is DFQATT, CDR2 SNEGSKA (reference sequence).